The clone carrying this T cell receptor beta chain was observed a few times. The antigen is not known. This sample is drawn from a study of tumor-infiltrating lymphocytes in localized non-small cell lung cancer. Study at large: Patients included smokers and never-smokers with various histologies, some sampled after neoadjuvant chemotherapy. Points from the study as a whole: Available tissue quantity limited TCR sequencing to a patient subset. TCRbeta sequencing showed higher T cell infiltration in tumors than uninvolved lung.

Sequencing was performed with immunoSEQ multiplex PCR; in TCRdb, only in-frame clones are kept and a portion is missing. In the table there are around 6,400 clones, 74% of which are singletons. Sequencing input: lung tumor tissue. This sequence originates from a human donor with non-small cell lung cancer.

CDR3 sequence reads: CASSPRTGAGANVLTF. CDR3 in DNA: TGTGCCAGCAGCCCACGGACAGGGGCCGGGGCCAACGTCCTGACTTTC. The chain carries TRBV5-4 and TRBJ2-6, with 9 bases aligning to TRBD1. Germline V lookup: CDR1 SGHNT, CDR2 YYREEE (reference sequence). V lost 4 bases and J lost 4; bases outside the gene matches: 6. The CDR3 consists of 16 residues. The full variable domain, rest sourced from reference TRBV5-4 and TRBJ2-6, is ETGVTQSPTHLIKTRGQQVTLRCSSQSGHNTVSWYQQALGQGPQFIFQYYREEENGRGNFPPRFSGLQFPNYSSELNVNALELDDSALYLCASSPRTGAGANVLTFGAGSRLTVL.